This TCR beta chain was recovered during a study of shared clonotypes between healthy human individuals. Overall study context: A couple of women and a few men aged 18 to 49 made up the donors. Three plates each covered CD4 naive and memory; CD8 naive two, CD8 memory one.

CDR3 size: 16 residues. CDR1 is MGHRA, CDR2 YSYEKL, per germline. After removal of 4 bases from V and 1 base from J, the junction contained 8 bases not matched to a gene. Here immunoSEQ multiplex PCR was the method, and the copy in TCRdb shows in-frame clones only, minus some. The data hold 2 million to 2.5 million clones, with more than 85% observed a single time. The sample was naive CD4+ T cells from PBMCs. Subset given: CD45RA+ positively selected. This chain joins TRBV4-1 and TRBJ2-7; the match to TRBD2 covers 9 bases. The sequence was obtained from a man younger than 30 in good health. Some clones in this sample may be carry-over from other donors' samples. The CDR3 loop is CASSRTSGQVSYEQYF. CDR3 in DNA: TGCGCCAGCAGCCGCACTAGCGGGCAAGTTTCCTACGAGCAGTACTTC.